A single sample is the source of the 24 T cell receptor beta chains below, sequenced in a study of tumor-infiltrating lymphocytes in primary liver carcinoma (dated by TCRdb to between 2016 and 2019). The instrument given in TCRdb is Illumina HiSeq 2500. A constant-region primer and ProtoScript II reverse transcriptase were used to reverse-transcribe TCRbeta-specific cDNA from roughly 0.5 ug total RNA. The TCRbeta libraries were prepared through three rounds of nested multiplex PCR following a slightly modified ARM-PCR procedure. Each of the first two PCR rounds ran for roughly 11 cycles and used multiplex TRBV1-TRBV30 forward primers together with a Cbeta reverse primer. TCRdb handled the public reads itself, with Q25 trimming in fastp and clone calling in MiXCR, and kept productive beta chains. CDR3 protein duplicates are merged, each entry listing the most common genes and DNA. This sample gives approximately 330,000 distinct CDR3 sequences in total; less than 75% of them show up just once. Roughly 6% of the sample is in the top ten clones.

TRIzol reagent was used to extract blood RNA from unsorted whole blood, while the DNeasy Blood & Tissue kit provided the germline DNA. The sequencing sample was made of peripheral blood. Every receptor here comes from a man in his forties with primary liver carcinoma and hepatitis B virus infection.

CDR3 sequence (DNA): TGTGCCAGCAGCTTAGGTTGGGCAGGGCACAATGAGCAGTTCTTC. It translates to CASSLGWAGHNEQFF. V is TRBV7-3 and J is TRBJ2-1; D is perhaps TRBD1 (5 bases). V was trimmed by 2 bases and J by 5 bases, leaving 13 bases between them. Germline V gene lookup returns CDR1 SGHTA and CDR2 FQGTGA. This CDR3 region has 15 residues.

Points on this clonotype: Given a much more abundant clone one base away, this may be a read error. CDR3: CASKGSADTQYF. The DNA for the CDR3 is TGTGCCAGCAAGGGTAGCGCAGATACGCAGTATTTT. The V call is TRBV6-6, the J call TRBJ2-3; maybe TRBD2 (5 bases). The V end lost 7 bases, the J end lost 4 bases, and 9 bases lay between the germline ends. Germline-derived CDR1 and CDR2 are MNHNY and SVGAGI (reference sequence). This CDR3 is built from 12 residues.

V is TRBV5-1 and J is TRBJ1-2; D gene ambiguous. CDR1 and CDR2 (germline): SGHRS, YFSETQ. The CDR3 totals 18 residues. V lost 0 bases, J lost 7 bases, and 25 bases lay in between. The DNA for the CDR3 is TGCGCCAGCAGCTTGGAACTGTCGGGCAGGCAGACGGGCGGTGGCTACACCTTC. This codes for CASSLELSGRQTGGGYTF.

The rearrangement joins TRBV6-6 to TRBJ2-5; 9 bases agree with TRBD2. The CDR3 extends over 17 amino acids. Germline V gene data show CDR1 as MNHNY and CDR2 as SVGAGI (reference sequence). V lost 2 bases to trimming and J lost 4 bases; unmatched junction nucleotides: 11. CDR3 coding DNA: TGTGCCAGCAGTTACCTTGGAGTAGCGGGAGCGACAGAGACCCAGTACTTC. Protein product: CASSYLGVAGATETQYF.

In regard to this clonotype: Possible read error: a much larger clone is one base away. This chain connects TRBV10-3 to TRBJ1-2; D may be TRBD1 (6 bases). Germline V gene lookup returns CDR1 ENHRY and CDR2 SYGVKD. The CDR3 loop spans 15 amino acids. V gave up 6 bases and J gave up 5 bases, with 19 bases separating them. The CDR3 nucleotides read TGTGCCATCAGAGAACAGGACAGCGGGCCGTATGGCTACACCTTC. This encodes CAIREQDSGPYGYTF.

Of note for this clonotype: A read error may account for a junction end that differs from germline. The V gene is TRBV4-1, the J gene TRBJ2-1; D perhaps matches TRBD2 (6 bases). This CDR3 is 16 amino acids long. Germline V gene sequence: CDR1 MGHRA, CDR2 YSYEKL. CDR3 protein: CASSQLGSGEVSEQLF. CDR3 DNA sequence: TGCGCCAGCAGCCAACTGGGGTCGGGAGAGGTTAGTGAGCAGCTCTTC.

This clonotype was observed many times. The V and J genes are TRBV11-2 and TRBJ2-1; D ambiguous. The germline gives CDR1 SGHAT, CDR2 FQNNGV. The CDR3 is 15 amino acids. V was clipped by 1 base and J by 0 bases, with 7 bases between them. CDR3 region: CASSLVWSSYNEQFF. The DNA for the CDR3 is TGTGCCAGCAGCTTAGTCTGGAGCTCCTACAATGAGCAGTTCTTC.

This rearrangement joins TRBV20-1 to TRBJ2-1; a weak D match, TRBD2 (6 bases). Germline V lookup: CDR1 DFQATT, CDR2 SNEGSKA (reference sequence). The CDR3 length is 15 residues. V shed 3 bases and J shed 9 bases, with 21 bases lying between them. The CDR3 reads CSASSGATGVSEQFF. The CDR3 DNA reads TGCAGTGCTAGTTCAGGAGCGACGGGAGTTTCTGAGCAGTTCTTC.

This clonotype came up many times. The CDR3 spells CASSVRGTHTGELFF. The CDR3 DNA reads as TGTGCCAGCAGTGTCCGCGGGACACACACCGGGGAGCTGTTTTTT. The V and J genes are TRBV6-1 and TRBJ2-2; D tentatively fits TRBD1 or TRBD2 (6 bases each). Germline CDR1 and CDR2: MNHNS and SASEGT. The CDR3 is 15 amino acids. Trimming removed 4 bases from V and 3 bases from J, with 12 bases in between.

This clonotype has ten or more counts. The chain joins TRBV4-2 to TRBJ1-5; no firm D call. This CDR3 is built from 16 residues. The germline gives CDR1 LGHNA, CDR2 YNFKEQ. The ends were cut back, 1 base at V and 0 bases at J, with 10 bases in the middle. This CDR3 reads CASSQAGRSSNQPQHF. The CDR3 nucleotides read TGTGCCAGCAGCCAAGCGGGAAGAAGTAGCAATCAGCCCCAGCATTTT.

On this clonotype: At one end the junction does not follow the germline gene, possibly because of a read error. The chain carries TRBV6-5 and TRBJ2-2; D is perhaps TRBD1 (6 bases). This CDR3 has 17 amino acids. Looked up from germline, CDR1 is MNHEY and CDR2 is SVGAGI. As DNA, the CDR3 is TGTACCAGCAGTTTTCGCACCCCAACAGGGTTGGGCGGGGAGCTGTTTTTT. This codes for CTSSFRTPTGLGGELFF.

This clonotype was seen ten or more times. The chain uses TRBV5-5 and TRBJ1-2; 8 bases fit TRBD1. V lost 6 bases to trimming and J lost 4 bases; unmatched junction nucleotides: 8. The CDR3 has 14 amino acids. CDR1 is SGHKS, CDR2 YYEKEE, per germline (reference sequence). Here the CDR3 reads CASNTGGTSYGYTF. The CDR3 coding sequence is TGTGCCAGCAATACAGGGGGAACAAGCTATGGCTACACCTTC.

Regarding this clonotype: The junction departs from the called germline gene at one end, perhaps through a read error. The chain joins TRBV12-3 or TRBV12-4 to TRBJ2-1; 10 nucleotides match TRBD2. The CDR3 covers 14 residues. CDR3 loop: CASSSSPGLAPQVF. The CDR3 DNA reads as TGTGCCAGCAGTTCCTCCCCGGGACTAGCGCCTCAAGTCTTC.

J is TRBJ2-1 and V is TRBV11-3, with unresolved D. CDR3 length equals 12 residues. Trimming pared 4 bases from V and 12 bases from J, leaving 13 bases between. The germline V gene has CDR1 SGHNT and CDR2 YENEEA. For the CDR3, the DNA is TGTGCCAGCAGCTCTGGGTACAATAGGCAGTTCTTC. This translates into CASSSGYNRQFF.

In regard to this clonotype: It is likely a read error, because the conserved phenylalanine at the end of the CDR3 is missing. The genes are TRBV5-1 and TRBJ2-7; possibly TRBD2 for D (6 bases). Trimming took 4 bases from V and 3 from J, leaving 14 bases between them. CDR1 is SGHRS and CDR2 is YFSETQ in the germline V gene. The CDR3 is made up of 14 amino acids. The CDR3 reads CASSPTGTGYEQYS. CDR3 DNA: TGCGCCAGCAGCCCCACGGGGACTGGCTACGAGCAGTACTCC.

About this clonotype itself: Relative to the germline gene, one junction end is altered; a read error may explain this. The chain combines TRBV11-2 with TRBJ2-3; D gene uncertain. The CDR3 runs to 11 residues. Looked up from germline, CDR1 is SGHAT and CDR2 is FQNNGV. The CDR3: CASSQQDMQYF. CDR3 bases: TGTGCCAGCAGCCAACAAGATATGCAGTATTTT. The full variable domain, in which reference TRBV11-2 and TRBJ2-3 provide the parts outside the CDR3, is EAGVAQSPRYKIIEKRQSVAFWCNPISGHATLYWYQQILGQGPKLLIQFQNNGVVDDSQLPKDRFSAERLKGVDSTLKIQPAKLEDSAVYLCASSQQDMQYFGPGTRLTVL.

Turning to this clonotype: One end of the junction does not line up with germline, which may come from a read error. The chain has TRBV29-1 and TRBJ2-3; a weak D match, TRBD2 (7 bases). CDR3 length: 17 amino acids. Per germline, CDR1 SQVTM and CDR2 ANQGSEA. The CDR3 reads CSVASHQDTGGTDTQYF. In DNA form, the CDR3 reads TGCAGCGTTGCCTCCCACCAGGACACGGGGGGCACAGATACGCAGTATTTC.

Comment on this clonotype: A much more abundant neighbour one base away suggests this may be a read error. This chain uses TRBV6-1 with TRBJ2-7; D remains unclear. The CDR3 is made up of 12 amino acids. Germline assignment: CDR1 MNHNS and CDR2 SASEGT. The CDR3 DNA sequence: TGTGCCGGCAGTAAAGGGCCGTACGAGCAGTACTTC. Its translation: CAGSKGPYEQYF.

A word on this clonotype: A much larger clonotype is one base distant, so this may be a read error. V is TRBV6-6 and J is TRBJ2-1, with 13 bases identical to TRBD2. CDR1 and CDR2 (germline): MNHNY, SVGAGI (reference sequence). The CDR3 loop spans 17 amino acids. CDR3 residues: CTSSYLGLAGATNEQFF. The CDR3 coding sequence is TGTACCAGCAGTTACCTAGGACTAGCGGGAGCCACGAATGAGCAGTTCTTC.

As for this clonotype: At one end the junction does not follow the germline gene, possibly because of a read error. The rearrangement uses TRBV29-1 and TRBJ2-2; 7 nucleotides line up with TRBD2. There are 13 residues in the CDR3. The germline V gene has CDR1 SQVTM and CDR2 ANQGSEA. This CDR3 reads CSVETSLWGELFF. The DNA of the CDR3 is TGCAGTGTTGAGACTAGCCTGTGGGGGGAGCTGTTTTTT.

Concerning this clonotype itself: An end of the junction does not agree with germline; a read error may underlie this. This chain connects TRBV6-1 to TRBJ1-2; TRBD1 might be the D (6 bases). The germline gives CDR1 MNHNS, CDR2 SASEGT. This CDR3 is 14 amino acids long. Written as DNA, the CDR3 is TGTGTCAGCAGGGCGGCGATGGGGGCCGGTGGCTACACCTTC. This encodes CVSRAAMGAGGYTF.

This rearrangement joins TRBV5-5 to TRBJ2-2; 9 bases align to TRBD2. This CDR3 has 17 residues. Per the germline V gene, CDR1 is SGHKS and CDR2 is YYEKEE (reference sequence). The V segment lost 3 bases and the J segment 6 bases; nucleotides outside the gene matches: 12. CDR3 DNA sequence: TGTGCCAGCAGCTCTCAGGGTAGCGGGGGTGCACCCGGGGAGCTGTTTTTT. Translation: CASSSQGSGGAPGELFF.

A word on this clonotype: This may stem from a read error, because a much larger clone lies one nucleotide away. The rearrangement joins TRBV6-1 to TRBJ2-1, with a tentative D call TRBD1 (6 bases). This CDR3 region has 16 residues. Germline values: CDR1 MNHNS, CDR2 SASEGT. CDR3 loop: CASSEASPGHYNVQFF. The CDR3 nucleotides are TGTGCCAGCAGTGAAGCGTCCCCGGGACATTACAATGTGCAGTTCTTC.

About this clonotype itself: At one boundary the junction diverges from the germline segment, which might be a read error. The chain combines TRBV11-2 with TRBJ2-6; 8 bases align to TRBD1. In germline, CDR1 is SGHAT, CDR2 FQNNGV. This CDR3 contains 18 residues. CDR3 protein: CTSSLGGTGISEANVLTF. The CDR3 region has the DNA TGTACCAGCAGTCTAGGTGGGACAGGTATCTCTGAGGCCAACGTCCTGACTTTC. Supplemented by reference TRBV11-2 and TRBJ2-6, the full variable domain reads EAGVAQSPRYKIIEKRQSVAFWCNPISGHATLYWYQQILGQGPKLLIQFQNNGVVDDSQLPKDRFSAERLKGVDSTLKIQPAKLEDSAVYLCTSSLGGTGISEANVLTFGAGSRLTVL.